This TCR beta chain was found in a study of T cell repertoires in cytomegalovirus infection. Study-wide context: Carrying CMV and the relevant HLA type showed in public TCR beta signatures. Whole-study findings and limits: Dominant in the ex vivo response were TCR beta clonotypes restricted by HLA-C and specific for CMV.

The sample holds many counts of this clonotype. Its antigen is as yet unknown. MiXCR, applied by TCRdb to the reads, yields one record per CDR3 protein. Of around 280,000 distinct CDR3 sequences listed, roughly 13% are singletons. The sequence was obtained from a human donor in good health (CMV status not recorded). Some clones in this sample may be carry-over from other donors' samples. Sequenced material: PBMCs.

CDR3 sequence reads: CATSRVEVLSYEQYF. The CDR3, as DNA: TGTGCCACCAGCAGAGTAGAGGTCCTCTCCTACGAGCAGTACTTC. The rearrangement joins TRBV15 to TRBJ2-7; D is uncertain. Germline CDR1 reads LNHNV; CDR2 reads YYDKDF (reference sequence). The CDR3 has 15 amino acids. V was shortened by 1 base and J by 0 bases, with 10 bases between the two germline ends.